This entry lists 30 T cell receptor beta chains sequenced from one sample in a study of shared clonotypes between healthy human individuals. Data came from immunoSEQ multiplex PCR; TCRdb stores just in-frame clones and leaves some out. The sample has roughly 2.5 million clones, about 92% seen once. The source material was naive CD4+ T cells sorted from blood. Subset reported: CD45RA+ positively selected. These TCRs come from a man aged 18 to 30 in good health.

The genes are TRBV2 and TRBJ2-2; 10 nucleotides agree with TRBD1. V shed 6 bases, J shed 7 bases, and the junction held 5 bases outside the gene matches. This CDR3 spans 14 amino acids. Germline V CDR1 and CDR2: SNHLY, FYNNEI. DNA for the CDR3: TGTGCCAGCAGCCCGGGACAGGGGTTCGGGGAGCTGTTTTTT. Translated, it gives CASSPGQGFGELFF. The complete variable domain, with remaining parts taken from reference TRBV2 and TRBJ2-2, reads EPEVTQTPSHQVTQMGQEVILRCVPISNHLYFYWYRQILGQKVEFLVSFYNNEISEKSEIFDDQFSVERPDGSNFTLKIRSTKLEDSAMYFCASSPGQGFGELFFGEGSRLTVL.

In the case of this clone: The sample carries other DNA sequences with the same CDR3. This rearrangement joins TRBV18 to TRBJ1-2, with D possibly matching TRBD1 (6 bases). The CDR3 consists of 13 residues. V was pared by 6 bases and J by 4 bases, with 12 bases between. Germline CDR1 and CDR2: KGHSH and LQKENI. This CDR3 is CASSLDRSYGYTF. The DNA of the CDR3 is TGTGCCAGCTCCCTCGACAGGAGCTATGGCTACACCTTC.

The V gene is TRBV2, the J gene TRBJ1-1, with 8 bases lining up with TRBD1. Germline values: CDR1 SNHLY, CDR2 FYNNEI. The CDR3 contains 14 residues. The V gene end was trimmed by 5 bases and the J gene end by 5 bases; junction bases not matched to a gene: 7. This CDR3 is CASSSGGFGTEAFF. The CDR3 DNA is TGTGCCAGCAGTTCAGGGGGCTTTGGAACTGAAGCTTTCTTT. Looking up the rest from reference TRBV2 and TRBJ1-1 gives the full variable domain: EPEVTQTPSHQVTQMGQEVILRCVPISNHLYFYWYRQILGQKVEFLVSFYNNEISEKSEIFDDQFSVERPDGSNFTLKIRSTKLEDSAMYFCASSSGGFGTEAFFGQGTRLTVV.

The chain recombines TRBV7-6 with TRBJ2-1; 7 positions agree with TRBD1. CDR1 is SGHVS, CDR2 FNYEAQ, per germline. Trimming cost V 1 base and J 2 bases; bases outside gene matches: 2. This CDR3 is built from 15 residues. CDR3 in amino acids: CASSLETGAYNEQFF. CDR3 in DNA: TGTGCCAGCAGCTTAGAAACAGGGGCCTACAATGAGCAGTTCTTC.

This chain joins TRBV6-5 and TRBJ2-5; 7 nucleotides align to TRBD1. V shed 3 bases, J shed 11 bases, and the junction held 3 bases outside the gene matches. CDR3 size: 11 residues. Germline V gene data show CDR1 as MNHEY and CDR2 as SVGAGI. DNA of the CDR3: TGTGCCAGCAGTTATATGGGACAGCAGTACTTC. It yields the protein CASSYMGQQYF.

This chain connects TRBV28 to TRBJ1-5; 8 bases are a match to TRBD1. Looked up from germline, CDR1 is MDHEN and CDR2 is SYDVKM. This CDR3 is built from 15 residues. V lost 6 bases and J lost 5; bases outside the gene matches: 9. CDR3 in DNA: TGTGCCAGCAGCCCCGGGACAGGTAATCATCAGCCCCAGCATTTT. Encoded protein: CASSPGTGNHQPQHF.

The J gene is TRBJ2-5, the V gene TRBV18; D unresolved. The CDR3 runs 15 residues. Germline values: CDR1 KGHSH, CDR2 LQKENI. Trimming removed 5 bases at V and 2 bases at J, with 15 bases between. CDR3 DNA: TGTGCCAGCTCATGGAGACAAGTCAATCAAGAGACCCAGTACTTC. Residues: CASSWRQVNQETQYF. Using reference TRBV18 and TRBJ2-5 for the parts outside the CDR3, the full variable domain is NAGVMQNPRHLVRRRGQEARLRCSPMKGHSHVYWYRQLPEEGLKFMVYLQKENIIDESGMPKERFSAEFPKEGPSILRIQQVVRGDSAAYFCASSWRQVNQETQYFGPGTRLLVL.

A single count supports this clone. The chain carries TRBV11-2 and TRBJ1-2; a weak D match, TRBD1 (5 bases). The CDR3 contains 14 residues. Germline values: CDR1 SGHAT, CDR2 FQNNGV. Trimming took 1 base from V and 2 from J, leaving 8 bases between them. This chain's CDR3 is CASSLGDRNYGYTF. For the CDR3, the DNA is TGTGCCAGCAGCTTAGGGGACCGGAACTATGGCTACACCTTC. The complete variable domain, with remaining parts taken from reference TRBV11-2 and TRBJ1-2, reads EAGVAQSPRYKIIEKRQSVAFWCNPISGHATLYWYQQILGQGPKLLIQFQNNGVVDDSQLPKDRFSAERLKGVDSTLKIQPAKLEDSAVYLCASSLGDRNYGYTFGSGTRLTVV.

The J gene is TRBJ2-6, the V gene TRBV18; 9 bases are a match to TRBD1. The length of the CDR3 is 19 residues. The germline V gene has CDR1 KGHSH and CDR2 LQKENI. The V segment lost 0 bases and the J segment 4 bases; nucleotides outside the gene matches: 10. The CDR3 reads CASSPPVGQGLWGANVLTF. CDR3 coding DNA: TGTGCCAGCTCACCACCGGTCGGACAGGGGTTGTGGGGGGCCAACGTCCTGACTTTC. Using reference TRBV18 and TRBJ2-6 for the parts outside the CDR3, the full variable domain is NAGVMQNPRHLVRRRGQEARLRCSPMKGHSHVYWYRQLPEEGLKFMVYLQKENIIDESGMPKERFSAEFPKEGPSILRIQQVVRGDSAAYFCASSPPVGQGLWGANVLTFGAGSRLTVL.

The J gene is TRBJ2-7, the V gene TRBV18; D not certain. Per the germline V gene, CDR1 is KGHSH and CDR2 is LQKENI. This CDR3 is built from 15 residues. V dropped 0 bases and J dropped 4 bases, with 13 bases sitting between them. The CDR3 nucleotides read TGTGCCAGCTCACCACCAAGCCAATCCCTTTACGAGCAGTACTTC. It codes for CASSPPSQSLYEQYF.

This clone was counted a few times. V gene TRBV25-1 combines with J gene TRBJ2-2; D possibly matches TRBD1 or TRBD2 (6 bases each). Trimming removed 10 bases at V and 6 bases at J, with 21 bases between. Germline CDR1 MGHDK, CDR2 SYGVNS. The CDR3 totals 15 residues. This CDR3 is CATQAEGVDSGELFF. The CDR3 nucleotides are TGTGCCACCCAGGCGGAGGGGGTGGACTCCGGGGAGCTGTTTTTT.

The rearrangement links TRBV7-2 to TRBJ2-2; no firm D call. This CDR3 is built from 14 residues. Germline V gene lookup returns CDR1 SGHTA and CDR2 FQGNSA. V lost 6 bases and J lost 1, with 9 bases in between. The CDR3, as DNA: TGTGCCAGCAGACGCCCGGGGAACACCGGGGAGCTGTTTTTT. Residues: CASRRPGNTGELFF.

The chain couples TRBV18 to TRBJ2-7, with 7 bases identical to TRBD2. V lost 2 bases to trimming and J lost 1 base; unmatched junction nucleotides: 11. Germline values: CDR1 KGHSH, CDR2 LQKENI. This CDR3 region has 17 residues. CDR3 in amino acids: CASSPWGAGVVSYEQYF. CDR3 coding DNA: TGTGCCAGCTCACCATGGGGTGCGGGGGTAGTATCCTACGAGCAGTACTTC.

The chain has TRBV12-5 and TRBJ2-5; possible D gene TRBD1, 6 bases. The germline V gene has CDR1 LGHNT and CDR2 FRNRAP. The CDR3 sequence is 14 residues long. Trimming removed 2 bases at V and 5 bases at J, with 12 bases between. CDR3 protein: CASGLPSRGETQYF. The CDR3 nucleotides are TGTGCTAGTGGTTTGCCCTCTAGGGGGGAGACCCAGTACTTC.

The genes are TRBV10-1 and TRBJ1-1; 9 nucleotides align to TRBD1. V lost 2 bases, J lost 8 bases, and 3 bases stayed unmatched. CDR3 length: 13 residues. The germline V gene has CDR1 WNHNN and CDR2 SYGVQD (reference sequence). CDR3 amino acids: CASSEGTGWEAFF. CDR3 nucleotides: TGCGCCAGCAGTGAGGGGACAGGGTGGGAAGCTTTCTTT.

In the case of this clone: Other nucleotide sequences from this sample produce the same CDR3. This chain connects TRBV5-1 to TRBJ2-1; no clear D gene. The germline gives CDR1 SGHRS, CDR2 YFSETQ. Trimming removed 5 bases at V and 0 bases at J, with 9 bases between. The CDR3 runs to 14 residues. Written as DNA, the CDR3 is TGCGCCAGCAGTTCGGAAGGCTCCTACAATGAGCAGTTCTTC. It encodes CASSSEGSYNEQFF. The complete variable domain, with remaining parts taken from reference TRBV5-1 and TRBJ2-1, reads KAGVTQTPRYLIKTRGQQVTLSCSPISGHRSVSWYQQTPGQGLQFLFEYFSETQRNKGNFPGRFSGRQFSNSRSEMNVSTLELGDSALYLCASSSEGSYNEQFFGPGTRLTVL.

V usage is TRBV11-1 and J usage is TRBJ2-2; 7 positions agree with TRBD1. In germline, CDR1 is SGHAT, CDR2 FQDESV (reference sequence). V gave up 4 bases and J gave up 0 bases; unmatched junction bases: 8. The length of the CDR3 is 17 residues. The CDR3 protein is CASSSRTGTTNTGELFF. The CDR3, as DNA: TGTGCCAGCAGCTCCAGGACAGGAACGACGAACACCGGGGAGCTGTTTTTT.

The chain joins TRBV9 to TRBJ2-2; D may be TRBD1 (6 bases). This CDR3 has 16 residues. CDR1 is SGDLS and CDR2 is YYNGEE in the germline V gene. With 0 bases removed from V and 4 bases from J, the gap between germline ends came to 13 bases. CDR3 coding DNA: TGTGCCAGCAGCGTAGTGTTGGGGGCGGGCACCGGGGAGCTGTTTTTT. Encoded protein: CASSVVLGAGTGELFF.

V gene TRBV2 combines with J gene TRBJ2-4; TRBD2 matches 13 bases. Germline assignment: CDR1 SNHLY and CDR2 FYNNEI. The CDR3 consists of 15 residues. The junction had 5 bases not matched to a gene; V was cut back by 5 bases and J by 7 bases. DNA of the CDR3: TGTGCCAGCAGTCCGACTAGCGGGGGGCTGAACATTCAGTACTTC. Encoded protein: CASSPTSGGLNIQYF.

The chain carries TRBV7-2 and TRBJ2-3; a possible D gene is TRBD2 (5 bases). CDR1 is SGHTA, CDR2 FQGNSA, per germline. The CDR3 has 15 amino acids. The V gene lost 2 bases and the J gene lost 0 bases, with 9 bases spanning the gap. DNA for the CDR3: TGTGCCAGCAGCTTACCCCGACTAAGCACAGATACGCAGTATTTT. It translates to CASSLPRLSTDTQYF.

This clone was seen only a few times. CDR3 amino acids: CASSTGILTGELFF. CDR3 bases: TGTGCCAGTAGTACAGGGATCCTCACCGGGGAGCTGTTTTTT. The chain joins TRBV19 to TRBJ2-2, with a weak D call TRBD1 (5 bases). Trimming stripped 4 bases from V and 4 bases from J, with 10 bases between. CDR1 is LNHDA, CDR2 SQIVND, per germline (reference sequence). The CDR3 spans 14 residues.

Only one count was recorded for this clone. The chain recombines TRBV2 with TRBJ1-2; 9 nucleotides agree with TRBD1. V lost 6 bases and J lost 4; bases outside the gene matches: 6. The V gene's germline CDR1 is SNHLY and CDR2 FYNNEI. The CDR3 totals 14 residues. The CDR3 DNA reads TGTGCCAGCAGGGGACAGGGCGACGGCTATGGCTACACCTTC. Protein: CASRGQGDGYGYTF.

The gene calls are TRBV7-3 and TRBJ2-3; no definite D call. CDR3 length: 14 residues. Germline CDR1 SGHTA, CDR2 FQGTGA. V dropped 2 bases and J dropped 3 bases, with 9 bases sitting between them. CDR3 sequence reads: CASSLDGRTDTQYF. The CDR3 bases are TGTGCCAGCAGCTTAGATGGGCGAACAGATACGCAGTATTTT.

The chain links TRBV6-1 to TRBJ1-4; TRBD1 is a possible D gene (6 bases). Trimming shortened V by 4 bases and J by 8 bases, and 14 bases separated the two germline ends. Per germline, CDR1 MNHNS and CDR2 SASEGT. The CDR3 extends over 14 amino acids. Here the CDR3 reads CASSVTGRLEKLFF. The CDR3 DNA sequence: TGTGCCAGCAGTGTCACAGGGCGGCTGGAAAAACTGTTTTTT.

This clone was observed once. Here the CDR3 reads CATSRDGGLRDEQYF. The DNA of the CDR3 is TGTGCCACCAGCAGAGATGGGGGTCTCAGGGACGAGCAGTACTTC. The chain employs TRBV15 and TRBJ2-7; D may be TRBD1 or TRBD2 (5 bases each). CDR1 LNHNV and CDR2 YYDKDF come from the germline V gene (reference sequence). This CDR3 is 15 amino acids long. V lost 0 bases, J lost 5 bases, and 14 bases lay in between. The full variable domain, rest sourced from reference TRBV15 and TRBJ2-7, is DAMVIQNPRYQVTQFGKPVTLSCSQTLNHNVMYWYQQKSSQAPKLLFHYYDKDFNNEADTPDNFQSRRPNTSFCFLDIRSPGLGDTAMYLCATSRDGGLRDEQYFGPGTRLTVT.

The genes are TRBV4-3 and TRBJ1-6; D is perhaps TRBD1 (6 bases). Germline V gene sequence: CDR1 LGHNA, CDR2 YSLEER. V was pared by 0 bases and J by 9 bases, with 9 bases between. CDR3 length: 14 residues. CDR3 loop: CASSQDRGGSPLHF. CDR3 in DNA: TGCGCCAGCAGCCAAGACAGGGGAGGTTCACCCCTCCACTTT.

This clone was found a few times. The chain uses TRBV30 and TRBJ1-2; the D is unclear. Germline values: CDR1 GTSNPN, CDR2 SVGIG (reference sequence). The V end was cut by 3 bases, the J end by 8 bases, with 10 bases between. CDR3 length: 11 residues. As DNA, the CDR3 is TGTGCCTGGAGGAAGGGCGGGGGCTACACCTTC. The encoded protein is CAWRKGGGYTF. Filled out from reference TRBV30 and TRBJ1-2, the complete variable domain reads SQTIHQWPATLVQPVGSPLSLECTVEGTSNPNLYWYRQAAGRGLQLLFYSVGIGQISSEVPQNLSASRPQDRQFILSSKKLLLSDSGFYLCAWRKGGGYTFGSGTRLTVV.

This chain connects TRBV29-1 to TRBJ2-7; D possibly corresponds to TRBD1 (5 bases). Germline V gene sequence: CDR1 SQVTM, CDR2 ANQGSEA. V gave up 3 bases and J gave up 5 bases, with 14 bases separating them. This CDR3 is built from 13 residues. CDR3 region: CSVEFRQNNEQYF. CDR3 DNA: TGCAGCGTTGAGTTCCGACAGAACAACGAGCAGTACTTC.

Concerning this clone: Other nucleotide sequences in the sample specify the same CDR3. This sequence joins TRBV7-2 and TRBJ2-3; maybe TRBD2 (5 bases). Germline CDR1 is SGHTA and CDR2 is FQGNSA. This CDR3 region has 13 residues. Trimming took off 1 base at V and 4 bases at J, with 6 bases between the two ends. The CDR3 sequence is CASSLGSADTQYF. CDR3 bases: TGTGCCAGCAGCTTAGGTAGCGCAGATACGCAGTATTTT. Full variable domain (missing parts from reference TRBV7-2 and TRBJ2-3): GAGVSQSPSNKVTEKGKDVELRCDPISGHTALYWYRQSLGQGLEFLIYFQGNSAPDKSGLPSDRFSAERTGGSVSTLTIQRTQQEDSAVYLCASSLGSADTQYFGPGTRLTVL.

The genes are TRBV19 and TRBJ2-7, with TRBD2 matching over 8 bases. CDR1 LNHDA and CDR2 SQIVND come from the germline V gene (reference sequence). V was clipped by 7 bases and J by 5 bases; unmatched bases: 4. The CDR3 covers 12 residues. CDR3 sequence: CASMGLVHEQYF. DNA of the CDR3: TGTGCCAGTATGGGACTAGTCCACGAGCAGTACTTC.